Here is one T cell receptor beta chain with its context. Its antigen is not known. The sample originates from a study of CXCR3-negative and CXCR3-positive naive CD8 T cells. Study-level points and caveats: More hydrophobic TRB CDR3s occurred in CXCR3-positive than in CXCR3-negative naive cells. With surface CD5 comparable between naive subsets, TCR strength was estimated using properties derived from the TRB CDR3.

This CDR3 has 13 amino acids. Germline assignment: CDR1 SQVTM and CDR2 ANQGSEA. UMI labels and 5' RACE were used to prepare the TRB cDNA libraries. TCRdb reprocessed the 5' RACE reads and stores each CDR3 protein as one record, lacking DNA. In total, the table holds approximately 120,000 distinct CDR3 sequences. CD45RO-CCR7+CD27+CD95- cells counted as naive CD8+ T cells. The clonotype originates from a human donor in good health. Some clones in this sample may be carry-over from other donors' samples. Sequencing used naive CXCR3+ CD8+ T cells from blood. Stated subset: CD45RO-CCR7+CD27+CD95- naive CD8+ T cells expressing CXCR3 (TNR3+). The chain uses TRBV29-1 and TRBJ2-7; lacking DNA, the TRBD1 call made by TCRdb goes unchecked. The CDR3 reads CSVETGGGYEQYF.